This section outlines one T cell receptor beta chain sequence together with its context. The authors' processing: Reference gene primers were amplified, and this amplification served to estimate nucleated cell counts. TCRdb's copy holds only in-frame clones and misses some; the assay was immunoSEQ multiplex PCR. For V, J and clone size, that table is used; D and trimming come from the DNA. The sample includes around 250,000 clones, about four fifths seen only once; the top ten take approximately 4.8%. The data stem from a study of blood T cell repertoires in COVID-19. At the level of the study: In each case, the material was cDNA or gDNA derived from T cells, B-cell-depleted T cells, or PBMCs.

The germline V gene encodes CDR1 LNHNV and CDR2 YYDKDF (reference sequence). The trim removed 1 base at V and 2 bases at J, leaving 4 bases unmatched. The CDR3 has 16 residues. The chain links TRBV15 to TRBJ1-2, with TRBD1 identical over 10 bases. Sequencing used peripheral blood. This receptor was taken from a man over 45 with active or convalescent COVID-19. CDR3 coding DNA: TGTGCCACCAGCAGAGGAGGACAGGGGGGAAACTATGGCTACACCTTC. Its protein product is CATSRGGQGGNYGYTF.